These T cell receptor beta chains were read from a single sample in a study of CD8 T cells in Susac syndrome. TCRdb used MiXCR to reprocess the immunoSEQ multiplex PCR reads, holding one entry per CDR3 protein. The sample carries about 110,000 distinct CDR3 sequences, roughly 96% recorded once. The material sequenced was CD4+ T cells from PBMCs. These receptors were taken from a human donor in good health. Both conserved end residues are part of each CDR3. Fields, in order: V gene, J gene, D gene, CDR3 protein. A D gene is named only where the DNA matches it firmly.

TRBV20-1	TRBJ1-1	.	CSASTPHGQVNTEAFF
TRBV12-3/TRBV12-4	TRBJ1-5	TRBD1	CASSRQGGNQPQHF
TRBV28	TRBJ2-7	.	CASSSANRDYEQYF
TRBV18	TRBJ2-4	.	CASSPVAGVGKNIQYF
TRBV18	TRBJ2-5	.	CASSPPPRVAQYF
TRBV6-5	TRBJ2-3	TRBD1	CASSRQGRDTQYF
TRBV7-8	TRBJ2-3	TRBD2	CASSQGTSGGTDTQYF
TRBV6-1	TRBJ2-7	TRBD2	CASSSSGGRYYEQYF
TRBV29-1	TRBJ1-1	.	CSVGQGRSEAFF
TRBV11-2	TRBJ2-3	TRBD2	CASSTSGGTDTQYF
TRBV19	TRBJ2-2	.	CASSASTGELFF
TRBV20-1	TRBJ1-4	TRBD1	CSAAGGREKLFF
TRBV18	TRBJ2-5	.	CASSHDRGGETQYF
TRBV29-1	TRBJ2-5	.	CSVVRGSGGEETQYF
TRBV9	TRBJ2-2	.	CASSVGHSHTGELFF
TRBV20-1	TRBJ2-6	.	CSARGAQDSSGANVLTF
TRBV6-5	TRBJ1-2	.	CASLRAGDYTF
TRBV2	TRBJ1-5	TRBD1	CASGGTGSLNQPQHF
TRBV7-9	TRBJ1-4	.	CASTHGEKLFF
TRBV29-1	TRBJ2-3	.	CSAKQGTGTDTQYF
TRBV20-1	TRBJ2-7	.	CSARDGSGREQYF
TRBV6-2/TRBV6-3	TRBJ1-5	.	CASSYGRARNQPQHF
TRBV4-1	TRBJ2-7	TRBD1	CASSQDRSGGRLEQYF